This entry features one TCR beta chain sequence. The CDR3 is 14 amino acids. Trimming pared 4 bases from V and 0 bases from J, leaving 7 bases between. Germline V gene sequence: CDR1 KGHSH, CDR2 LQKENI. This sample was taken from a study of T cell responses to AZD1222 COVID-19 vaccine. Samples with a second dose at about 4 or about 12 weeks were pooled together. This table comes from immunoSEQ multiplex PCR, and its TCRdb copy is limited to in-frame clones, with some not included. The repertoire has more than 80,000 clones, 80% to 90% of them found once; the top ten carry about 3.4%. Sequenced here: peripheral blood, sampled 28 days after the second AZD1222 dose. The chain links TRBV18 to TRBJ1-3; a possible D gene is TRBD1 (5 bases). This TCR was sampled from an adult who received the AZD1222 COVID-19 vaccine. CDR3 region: CASSLGGSGNTIYF. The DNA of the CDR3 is TGTGCCAGCTCACTCGGGGGCTCTGGAAACACCATATATTTT.